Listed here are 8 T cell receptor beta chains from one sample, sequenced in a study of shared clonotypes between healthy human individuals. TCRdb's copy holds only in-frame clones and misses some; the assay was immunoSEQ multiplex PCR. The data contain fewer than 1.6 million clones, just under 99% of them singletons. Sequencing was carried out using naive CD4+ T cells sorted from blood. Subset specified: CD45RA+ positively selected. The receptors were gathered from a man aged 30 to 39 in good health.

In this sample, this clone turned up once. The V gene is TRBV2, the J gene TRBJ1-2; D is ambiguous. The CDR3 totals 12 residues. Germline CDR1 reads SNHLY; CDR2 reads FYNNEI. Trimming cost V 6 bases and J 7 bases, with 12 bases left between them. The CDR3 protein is CASSGLPGGYTF. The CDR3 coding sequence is TGTGCCAGCAGCGGGCTTCCGGGTGGCTACACCTTC.

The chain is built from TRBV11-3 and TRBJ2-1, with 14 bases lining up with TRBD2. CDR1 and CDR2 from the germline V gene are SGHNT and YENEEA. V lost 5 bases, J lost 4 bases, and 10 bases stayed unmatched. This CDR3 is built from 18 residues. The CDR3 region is CASSRGLAGVRGYNEQFF. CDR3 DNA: TGTGCCAGCAGCAGGGGACTAGCGGGAGTAAGGGGTTACAATGAGCAGTTCTTC.

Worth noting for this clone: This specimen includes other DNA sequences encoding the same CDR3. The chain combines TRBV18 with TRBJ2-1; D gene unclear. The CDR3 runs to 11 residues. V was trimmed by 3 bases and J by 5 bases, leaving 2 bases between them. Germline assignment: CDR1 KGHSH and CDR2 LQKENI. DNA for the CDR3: TGTGCCAGCTCACCCAACAATGAGCAGTTCTTC. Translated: CASSPNNEQFF.

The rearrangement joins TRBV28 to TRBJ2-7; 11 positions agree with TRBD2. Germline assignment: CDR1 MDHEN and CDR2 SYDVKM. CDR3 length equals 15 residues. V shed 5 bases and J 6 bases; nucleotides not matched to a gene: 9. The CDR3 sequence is CASSLSSSGRGEQYF. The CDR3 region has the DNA TGTGCCAGCAGTCTCTCGAGTAGCGGGAGGGGCGAGCAGTACTTC. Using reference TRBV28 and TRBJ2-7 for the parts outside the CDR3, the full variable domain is DVKVTQSSRYLVKRTGEKVFLECVQDMDHENMFWYRQDPGLGLRLIYFSYDVKMKEKGDIPEGYSVSREKKERFSLILESASTNQTSMYLCASSLSSSGRGEQYFGPGTRLTVT.

CDR3 DNA sequence: TGCAGCCTAAGCGGATCGGGCTGGGGTTACAATGAGCAGTTCTTC. Encoded protein: CSLSGSGWGYNEQFF. The rearrangement links TRBV29-1 to TRBJ2-1; tentative D call: TRBD2 (5 bases). V gave up 8 bases and J gave up 4 bases, with 21 bases separating them. Germline CDR1 reads SQVTM; CDR2 reads ANQGSEA. The CDR3 is 15 amino acids.

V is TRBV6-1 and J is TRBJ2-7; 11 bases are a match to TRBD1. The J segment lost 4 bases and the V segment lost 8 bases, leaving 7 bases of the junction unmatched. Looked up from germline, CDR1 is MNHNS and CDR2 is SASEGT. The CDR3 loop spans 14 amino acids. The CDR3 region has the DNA TGTGCCAGCGACCGGGACAGGGGGGTTTACGAGCAGTACTTC. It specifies CASDRDRGVYEQYF.

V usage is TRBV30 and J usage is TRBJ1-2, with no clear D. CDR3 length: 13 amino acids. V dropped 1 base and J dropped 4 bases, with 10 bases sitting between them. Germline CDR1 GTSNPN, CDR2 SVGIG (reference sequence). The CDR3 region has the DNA TGTGCCTGGAGTGAAGGCATCGGCTATGGCTACACCTTC. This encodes CAWSEGIGYGYTF.

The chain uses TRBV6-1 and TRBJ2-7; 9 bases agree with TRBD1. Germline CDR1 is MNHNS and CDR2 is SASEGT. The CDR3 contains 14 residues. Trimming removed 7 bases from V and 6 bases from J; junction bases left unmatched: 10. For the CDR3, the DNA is TGTGCCAGCACCACAGGGGGCCTCCCTTTCGAGCAGTACTTC. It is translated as CASTTGGLPFEQYF.